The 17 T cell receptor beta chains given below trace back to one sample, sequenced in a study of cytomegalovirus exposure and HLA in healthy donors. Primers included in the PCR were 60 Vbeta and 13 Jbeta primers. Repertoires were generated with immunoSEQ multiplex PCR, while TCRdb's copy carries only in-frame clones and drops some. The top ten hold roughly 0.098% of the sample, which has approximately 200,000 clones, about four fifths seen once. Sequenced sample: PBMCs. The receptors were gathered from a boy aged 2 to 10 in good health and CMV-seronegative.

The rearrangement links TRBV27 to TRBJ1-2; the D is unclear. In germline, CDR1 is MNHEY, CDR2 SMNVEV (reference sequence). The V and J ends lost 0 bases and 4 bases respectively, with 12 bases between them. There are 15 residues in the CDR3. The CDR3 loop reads CASSLSMGAGYGYTF. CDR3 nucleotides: TGTGCCAGCAGTTTATCAATGGGCGCCGGCTATGGCTACACCTTC.

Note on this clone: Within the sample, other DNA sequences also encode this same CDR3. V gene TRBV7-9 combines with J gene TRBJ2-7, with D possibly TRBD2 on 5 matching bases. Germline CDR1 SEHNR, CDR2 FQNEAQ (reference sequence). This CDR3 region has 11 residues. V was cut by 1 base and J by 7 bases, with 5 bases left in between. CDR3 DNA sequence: TGTGCCAGCAGCTTAGGACTAGAGCAGTACTTC. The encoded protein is CASSLGLEQYF.

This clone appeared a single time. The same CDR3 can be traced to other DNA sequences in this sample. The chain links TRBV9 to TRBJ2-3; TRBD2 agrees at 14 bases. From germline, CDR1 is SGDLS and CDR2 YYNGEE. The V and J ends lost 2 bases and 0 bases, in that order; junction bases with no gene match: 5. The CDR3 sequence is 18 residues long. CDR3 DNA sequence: TGTGCCAGCAGCGTCGGACTAGCGGGGGGTACCAGCACAGATACGCAGTATTTT. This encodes CASSVGLAGGTSTDTQYF.

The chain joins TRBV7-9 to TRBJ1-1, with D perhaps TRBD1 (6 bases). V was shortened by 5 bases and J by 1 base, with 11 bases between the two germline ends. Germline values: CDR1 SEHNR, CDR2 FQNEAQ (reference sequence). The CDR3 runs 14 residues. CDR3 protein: CASSAVDRNTEAFF. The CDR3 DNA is TGTGCCAGCAGCGCGGTGGACAGGAACACTGAAGCTTTCTTT.

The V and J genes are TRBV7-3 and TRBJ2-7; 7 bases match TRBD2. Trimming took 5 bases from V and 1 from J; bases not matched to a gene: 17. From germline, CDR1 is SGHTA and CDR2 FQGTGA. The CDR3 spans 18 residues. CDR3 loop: CASSLNPTSPARSYEQYF. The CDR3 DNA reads TGTGCCAGCAGCCTCAACCCGACTAGCCCCGCTCGGTCCTACGAGCAGTACTTC.

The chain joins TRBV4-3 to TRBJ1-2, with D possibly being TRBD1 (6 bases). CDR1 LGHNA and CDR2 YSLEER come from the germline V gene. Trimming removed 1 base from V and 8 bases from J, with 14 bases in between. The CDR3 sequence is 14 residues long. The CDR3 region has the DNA TGCGCCAGCAGCCAAGCCAGGGGATCGGGGGGCTACACCTTC. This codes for CASSQARGSGGYTF.

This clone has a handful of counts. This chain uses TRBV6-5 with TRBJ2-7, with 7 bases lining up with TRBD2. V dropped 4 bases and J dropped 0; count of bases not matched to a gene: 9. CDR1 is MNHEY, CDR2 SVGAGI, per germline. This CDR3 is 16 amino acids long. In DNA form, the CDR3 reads TGTGCCAGCAGTTGGGGCGGGGGTTCATCCTCCTACGAGCAGTACTTC. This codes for CASSWGGGSSSYEQYF.

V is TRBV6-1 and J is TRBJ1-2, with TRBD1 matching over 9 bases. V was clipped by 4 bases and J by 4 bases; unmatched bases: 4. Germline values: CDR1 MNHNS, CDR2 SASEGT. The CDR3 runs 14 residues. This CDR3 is CASSVETGGYGYTF. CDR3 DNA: TGTGCCAGCAGTGTCGAGACAGGGGGCTATGGCTACACCTTC.

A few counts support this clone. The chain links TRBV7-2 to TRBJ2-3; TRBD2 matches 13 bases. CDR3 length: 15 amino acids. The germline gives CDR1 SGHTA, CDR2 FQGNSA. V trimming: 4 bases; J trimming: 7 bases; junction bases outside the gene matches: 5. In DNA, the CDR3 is TGTGCCAGCAGCTACCGGACTAGCGGGAGTAATACGCAGTATTTT. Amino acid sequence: CASSYRTSGSNTQYF.

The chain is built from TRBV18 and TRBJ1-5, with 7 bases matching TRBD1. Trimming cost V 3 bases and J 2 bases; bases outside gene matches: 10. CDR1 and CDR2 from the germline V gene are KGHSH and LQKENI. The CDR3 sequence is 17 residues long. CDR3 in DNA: TGTGCCAGCTCACCCGTCATCTCCGGGACAGGCAATCAGCCCCAGCATTTT. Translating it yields CASSPVISGTGNQPQHF.

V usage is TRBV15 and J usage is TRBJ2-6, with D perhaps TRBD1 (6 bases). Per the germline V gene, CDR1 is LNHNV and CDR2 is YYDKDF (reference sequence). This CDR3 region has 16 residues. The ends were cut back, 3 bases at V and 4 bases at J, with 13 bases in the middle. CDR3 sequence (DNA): TGTGCCACCAGCAGTTCAGGGGTGGGGGGGGCCAACGTCCTGACTTTC. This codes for CATSSSGVGGANVLTF.

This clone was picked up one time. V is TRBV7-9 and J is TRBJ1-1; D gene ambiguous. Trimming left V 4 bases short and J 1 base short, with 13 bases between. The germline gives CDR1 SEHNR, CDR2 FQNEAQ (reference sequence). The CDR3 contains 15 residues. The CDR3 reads CASSSLGSANTEAFF. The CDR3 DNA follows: TGTGCCAGCAGCTCGCTCGGGTCTGCGAACACTGAAGCTTTCTTT.

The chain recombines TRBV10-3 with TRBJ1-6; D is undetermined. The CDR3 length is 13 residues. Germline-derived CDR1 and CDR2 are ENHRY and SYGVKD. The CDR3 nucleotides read TGTGCTGAAAGAGGGCATCAAGATTCACCCCTCCACTTT. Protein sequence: CAERGHQDSPLHF.

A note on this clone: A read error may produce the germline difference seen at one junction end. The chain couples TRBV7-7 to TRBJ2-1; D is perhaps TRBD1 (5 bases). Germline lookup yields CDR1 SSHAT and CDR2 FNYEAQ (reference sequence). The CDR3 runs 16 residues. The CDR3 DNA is TGTGCTAGCAGCTTGAAGGGGAAAAGCTCCTACAATGAGCAGTTCTTC. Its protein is CASSLKGKSSYNEQFF.

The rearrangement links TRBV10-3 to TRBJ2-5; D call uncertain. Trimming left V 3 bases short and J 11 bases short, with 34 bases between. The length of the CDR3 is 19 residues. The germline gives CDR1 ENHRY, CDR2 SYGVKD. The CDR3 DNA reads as TGTGCCATCAGTGATTTGGTCCTGGGTGGGCCGCCTTCTACGGAAGAGCAGTACTTC. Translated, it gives CAISDLVLGGPPSTEEQYF.

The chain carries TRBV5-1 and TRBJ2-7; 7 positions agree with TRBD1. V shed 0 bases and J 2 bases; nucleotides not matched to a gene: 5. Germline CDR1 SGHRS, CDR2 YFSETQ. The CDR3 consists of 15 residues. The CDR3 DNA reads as TGCGCCAGCAGCTTGGGACAGGGTCTAACCTACGAGCAGTACTTC. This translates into CASSLGQGLTYEQYF.

CDR3 residues: CASSGQGSNQPQHF. DNA for the CDR3: TGTGCCAGCAGTGGACAGGGGAGCAATCAGCCCCAGCATTTT. The rearrangement joins TRBV6-5 to TRBJ1-5; 9 nucleotides align to TRBD1. Germline CDR1 is MNHEY and CDR2 is SVGAGI. The V and J ends lost 5 bases and 1 base, in that order; junction bases with no gene match: 0. This CDR3 region has 14 residues.